This T cell receptor (beta chain) was identified in a study of control samples from healthy donors and cancer patients. This table comes from immunoSEQ multiplex PCR, and its TCRdb copy is limited to in-frame clones, with some not included. The data show just under 80,000 clones, approximately 90% seen once. This clone appeared a single time. The sequenced material came from PBMCs. The TCR comes from a woman aged 60-75 years with head and neck cancer.

This CDR3 reads CASSELRGASSGANVLTF. CDR3 in DNA: TGTGCCAGCAGTGAACTCCGTGGGGCCAGCTCTGGGGCCAACGTCCTGACTTTC. The V call is TRBV25-1, the J call TRBJ2-6, with D maybe TRBD1 (5 bases). The germline V gene has CDR1 MGHDK and CDR2 SYGVNS. Trimming removed 2 bases from V and 0 bases from J, with 14 bases in between. The CDR3 is made up of 18 amino acids.